A single sample gave rise to the 21 T cell receptor beta chains below, sequenced in a study of blood T cells in healthy people across ages. Combining a sample-barcoded 5' primer with a J-beta primer mix, a second PCR ran for roughly 6 to 11 cycles. One entry per CDR3 protein, called by TCRdb with MiXCR from the 5' RACE reads. The table records about 1.4 million distinct CDR3 sequences, roughly 60% of them present only once. The sample comprised blood. The origin of the receptors is a man younger than 35 in good health.

This rearrangement joins TRBV7-2 to TRBJ1-2; 10 bases fit TRBD1. J gave up 8 bases and V 4 bases, and 13 bases lay outside the gene matches. There are 16 residues in the CDR3. Germline CDR1 is SGHTA and CDR2 is FQGNSA. This CDR3 reads CASSSGTGESVSGYTF. CDR3 sequence (DNA): TGTGCCAGCAGCTCCGGGACAGGGGAATCGGTTTCAGGCTACACCTTC.

About this clonotype: Germline is not matched at one junction end, which may reflect a read error. This rearrangement joins TRBV27 to TRBJ1-2; tentative D call: TRBD1 (6 bases). The CDR3 runs to 14 residues. The germline V gene encodes CDR1 MNHEY and CDR2 SMNVEV (reference sequence). CDR3 DNA sequence: TGTGTCAGCAGTTTATCTCAGGGGAACTATGGCTACACCTTC. Amino acids: CVSSLSQGNYGYTF.

The J gene is TRBJ2-1, the V gene TRBV4-1, with TRBD2 identical over 9 bases. Trimming at V came to 2 bases and at J to 5 bases, leaving 10 bases not matched to a gene. The length of the CDR3 is 17 residues. Germline assignment: CDR1 MGHRA and CDR2 YSYEKL. Here the CDR3 reads CASSQTGPAGGNNEQFF. The CDR3 DNA follows: TGCGCCAGCAGCCAAACAGGGCCAGCGGGGGGCAACAATGAGCAGTTCTTC.

The chain uses TRBV6-5 and TRBJ2-4; 8 bases fit TRBD2. TRBJ2-7 matches the DNA end more closely, so the J call is doubtful. The CDR3 runs 16 residues. Germline-derived CDR1 and CDR2 are MNHEY and SVGAGI. The CDR3 nucleotides read TGTGCCAGCAGTTGGAAACGCGGGGGGAACTCCTACGAGCAGTACTTC. Translated: CASSWKRGGNSYEQYF.

A remark on this clonotype: An end of the junction does not agree with germline; a read error may underlie this. The V and J genes are TRBV29-1 and TRBJ1-4; 7 positions match TRBD1. CDR3 length: 13 residues. Germline CDR1 is SQVTM and CDR2 is ANQGSEA. CDR3 residues: CGVTGTDNEKLFF. CDR3 sequence (DNA): TGCGGCGTCACTGGGACAGATAATGAAAAACTGTTTTTT.

The V call is TRBV4-1, the J call TRBJ2-4, with D hard to call. The better agreement between TRBJ2-7 and the DNA end casts doubt on the J call. Germline CDR1 is MGHRA and CDR2 is YSYEKL. The CDR3 is 14 amino acids. The CDR3 nucleotides read TGCGCCAGCAGCCAGATATACACCACCTACGAGCAGTACTTC. Protein sequence: CASSQIYTTYEQYF.

Regarding this clonotype: One end of the junction varies from germline; a read error may be responsible. The chain couples TRBV7-8 to TRBJ2-3; D gene ambiguous. CDR3 length: 13 amino acids. The germline CDR1 and CDR2 sequences are SGHVS and FQNEAQ. The CDR3 DNA follows: TGCGCCAGCAGCTCCGATCTCCCAGATACGCAGTATTTT. Its translation: CASSSDLPDTQYF.

This clonotype came up a few times. The J gene is TRBJ2-7, the V gene TRBV29-1; D might be TRBD1 (6 bases). V lost 6 bases to trimming and J lost 1 base, with 16 bases between them. CDR3 length: 14 amino acids. CDR1 is SQVTM and CDR2 is ANQGSEA in the germline V gene. The CDR3 loop is CSVGVQGPSYEQYF. The CDR3 coding sequence is TGCAGCGTAGGCGTACAGGGCCCTTCCTACGAGCAGTACTTC.

This clonotype was observed a handful of times. V and J are TRBV4-1 and TRBJ1-5, with D maybe TRBD1 (5 bases). V dropped 2 bases and J dropped 6 bases, with 14 bases sitting between them. Germline V gene lookup returns CDR1 MGHRA and CDR2 YSYEKL. There are 15 residues in the CDR3. The CDR3 protein is CASSQSGGTGQPQHF. The CDR3 DNA follows: TGCGCCAGCAGCCAAAGCGGGGGAACGGGTCAGCCCCAGCATTTT.

This clonotype was seen more than once but under ten times. The V call is TRBV20-1, the J call TRBJ2-7; no definite D call. The J call may not be correct, given that the DNA end is closer to TRBJ2-4. This CDR3 spans 13 amino acids. In germline, CDR1 is DFQATT, CDR2 SNEGSKA (reference sequence). CDR3 bases: TGCAGTGCTTTCCCGCCATCCAAAAACATTCAGTACTTC. Its protein is CSAFPPSKNIQYF.

The chain uses TRBV12-3 or TRBV12-4 and TRBJ2-1; D not resolved. Trimming stripped 8 bases from V and 0 bases from J, with 11 bases between. The CDR3 loop spans 14 amino acids. The CDR3 sequence: CASREHSSYNEQFF. Here the CDR3 DNA reads TGTGCCAGCCGCGAGCACAGCTCCTACAATGAGCAGTTCTTC.

This clonotype was counted only a few times. The rearrangement uses TRBV4-1 and TRBJ2-3; D is perhaps TRBD1 or TRBD2 (5 bases each). From germline, CDR1 is MGHRA and CDR2 YSYEKL. The CDR3 length is 14 residues. Trimming took off 1 base at V and 4 bases at J, with 9 bases between the two ends. CDR3 protein: CASSQVPGPDTQYF. Written as DNA, the CDR3 is TGCGCCAGCAGCCAAGTTCCGGGACCAGATACGCAGTATTTT.

This clonotype came up a few times. This chain joins TRBV20-1 and TRBJ2-3; a possible D gene is TRBD2 (6 bases). Germline V gene lookup returns CDR1 DFQATT and CDR2 SNEGSKA (reference sequence). The CDR3 is made up of 15 amino acids. Deletions cut 6 bases from V and 0 bases from J, with 16 bases between. DNA of the CDR3: TGCAGTGCGCCCGAACTAGCCACCAGCACAGATACGCAGTATTTT. It yields the protein CSAPELATSTDTQYF.

The chain joins TRBV20-1 to TRBJ1-4; tentatively, D is TRBD1 (5 bases). CDR3 length equals 16 residues. CDR1 is DFQATT, CDR2 SNEGSKA, per germline (reference sequence). Trimming left V 0 bases short and J 8 bases short, with 19 bases between. In nucleotides, the CDR3 is TGCAGTGCTAGAGATAAGGGACCGCGGTCGTTGGAAAAACTGTTTTTT. It specifies CSARDKGPRSLEKLFF.

This clonotype was seen repeatedly, ten times or more. V is TRBV28 and J is TRBJ1-2, with 9 positions matching TRBD1. In germline, CDR1 is MDHEN, CDR2 SYDVKM. The CDR3 totals 14 residues. Trimming cost V 2 bases and J 3 bases; bases outside gene matches: 1. The CDR3 reads CASSLRTGDYGYTF. The CDR3 DNA follows: TGTGCCAGCAGTTTACGGACAGGGGACTATGGCTACACCTTC.

Only a few counts were recorded for this clonotype. The genes are TRBV7-2 and TRBJ2-7; perhaps D is TRBD1 or TRBD2 (7 bases each). CDR3 size: 16 residues. The germline V and J ends were trimmed by 2 bases and 1 base, with 15 bases remaining between them. In germline, CDR1 is SGHTA, CDR2 FQGNSA. The CDR3 region has the DNA TGTGCCAGCAGCTTATCGACAGGGAGGGGATCCTACGAGCAGTACTTC. As protein: CASSLSTGRGSYEQYF.

As concerns this clonotype: At one of its ends the junction is not consistent with the germline gene, which may arise from a read error. The V and J genes are TRBV2 and TRBJ1-5; D is unclear. Germline lookup yields CDR1 SNHLY and CDR2 FYNNEI. CDR3 length equals 15 residues. CDR3 bases: TGCGCCAGCAGTGTGGCGGGCAATAGCAATCAGCCCCAGCATTTT. Translated: CASSVAGNSNQPQHF.

The chain employs TRBV6-5 and TRBJ2-1; 9 positions agree with TRBD1. This CDR3 region has 14 residues. The germline CDR1 and CDR2 sequences are MNHEY and SVGAGI. Trimming removed 4 bases from V and 9 bases from J; junction bases left unmatched: 7. The CDR3 DNA sequence: TGTGCCAGCAGTTCCCGGGACAGGGTTACTGAGCAGTTCTTC. This codes for CASSSRDRVTEQFF.

The rearrangement links TRBV20-1 to TRBJ2-3; possibly TRBD1 for D (5 bases). CDR1 is DFQATT and CDR2 is SNEGSKA in the germline V gene (reference sequence). V dropped 5 bases and J dropped 1 base, with 7 bases sitting between them. The CDR3 has 12 residues. CDR3 coding DNA: TGCAGTGCTGGGGCGGGCACAGATACGCAGTATTTT. Its protein is CSAGAGTDTQYF.

The chain couples TRBV11-2 to TRBJ2-3; D is perhaps TRBD1 (5 bases). The CDR3 is made up of 17 amino acids. V lost 4 bases and J lost 6, with 23 bases in between. The germline gives CDR1 SGHAT, CDR2 FQNNGV. CDR3 nucleotide sequence: TGTGCCAGCAGCTCTGGCCAGGACACCCCTCGATTTGATACGCAGTATTTT. This encodes CASSSGQDTPRFDTQYF.

V is TRBV20-1 and J is TRBJ2-1, with 13 bases fitting TRBD2. Germline V lookup: CDR1 DFQATT, CDR2 SNEGSKA (reference sequence). Unmatched junction bases numbered 12, after V lost 5 bases and J lost 5 bases. This CDR3 is 17 amino acids long. The CDR3: CSARGTSGRVPDNEQFF. The CDR3 DNA sequence: TGCAGTGCTCGAGGAACTAGCGGGAGGGTCCCAGACAATGAGCAGTTCTTC.